This is a list of T cell receptor beta chains from one sample in a study of Tregs in tolerant kidney transplant recipients. Method: immunoSEQ multiplex PCR; TCRdb's copy keeps in-frame clones and lacks some. Here the sample spans some 110,000 clones, around 91% being singletons. Sequenced input: CD4+ T cells from blood. These receptors came from a human donor in good health. CDR3s include the opening cysteine and the closing phenylalanine or tryptophan. The D gene is left open where the match is weak. Clone size is not always given. Where it is, it says once, few, many or a class for expanded clones.

J gene | V gene | D gene | clone size | CDR3 protein | CDR3 DNA
TRBJ2-1 | TRBV29-1 | TRBD1 | - | CSVEDRGGQGGWYNEQFF | TGCAGCGTTGAAGATCGGGGAGGACAGGGGGGTTGGTACAATGAGCAGTTCTTC
TRBJ2-7 | TRBV5-4 | TRBD2 | - | CASRETSGSHEQYF | TGTGCCAGCCGCGAGACTAGCGGGAGCCACGAGCAGTACTTC
TRBJ2-5 | TRBV7-9 | - | - | CASSLKGSQETQYF | TGTGCCAGCAGCTTGAAGGGGTCCCAAGAGACCCAGTACTTC
TRBJ1-5 | TRBV4-1 | - | - | CASSLRDMKPQHF | TGCGCCAGCAGCCTCCGGGACATGAAGCCCCAGCATTTT
TRBJ1-3 | TRBV11-3 | - | - | CASSFLDNSGNTIYF | TGTGCCAGCAGCTTTCTGGACAACTCTGGAAACACCATATATTTT
TRBJ1-2 | TRBV27 | - | - | CASSTTLGRVVGYTF | TGTGCCAGCAGTACTACATTGGGCAGGGTCGTTGGCTACACCTTC
TRBJ2-3 | TRBV5-1 | TRBD1 | - | CASSLDRGLDTQYF | TGCGCCAGCAGCTTGGACAGGGGGCTGGATACGCAGTATTTT
TRBJ2-3 | TRBV11-3 | TRBD2 | - | CASSPGLAGANTDTQYF | TGTGCCAGCAGCCCGGGACTAGCGGGGGCCAACACAGATACGCAGTATTTT
TRBJ2-1 | TRBV2 | - | - | CASSEPWGNNEQFF | TGTGCCAGCAGTGAACCGTGGGGGAACAATGAGCAGTTCTTC
TRBJ2-2 | TRBV7-2 | - | once | CASSLVYSRNTGELFF | TGTGCCAGCAGCTTAGTGTACAGTCGGAACACCGGGGAGCTGTTTTTT
TRBJ1-2 | TRBV6-1 | TRBD1 | - | CASSPDRGMGYGYTF | TGTGCCAGCAGCCCCGACAGGGGTATGGGCTATGGCTACACCTTC
TRBJ2-7 | TRBV5-1 | TRBD1 | - | CASSLVQGASYEQYF | TGCGCCAGCAGCTTGGTCCAGGGGGCCTCCTACGAGCAGTACTTC
TRBJ1-1 | TRBV11-2 | - | - | CASSLRFGIANTEAFF | TGTGCCAGCAGCTTGCGGTTTGGAATAGCGAACACTGAAGCTTTCTTT
TRBJ2-7 | TRBV4-2 | - | - | CASSQGGGSYEQYF | TGTGCCAGCAGCCAAGGAGGGGGTAGTTACGAGCAGTACTTC
TRBJ1-5 | TRBV20-1 | - | once | CSAQGGQPQHF | TGCAGTGCCCAGGGCGGTCAGCCCCAGCATTTT
TRBJ2-6 | TRBV7-9 | - | - | CASSLGAAWGPSGANVLTF | TGTGCCAGCAGCTTAGGCGCCGCTTGGGGCCCCTCTGGGGCCAACGTCCTGACTTTC
TRBJ1-1 | TRBV11-2 | - | - | CASSLGAYNTEAFF | TGTGCCAGCAGCTTAGGGGCCTATAACACTGAAGCTTTCTTT
TRBJ1-4 | TRBV5-5 | - | - | CASSLGPATNEKLFF | TGTGCCAGCAGCTTGGGGCCCGCAACTAATGAAAAACTGTTTTTT
TRBJ1-1 | TRBV10-2 | - | - | CASSESRSTYLNTEAFF | TGCGCCAGCAGTGAGTCGAGGAGTACATATCTGAACACTGAAGCTTTCTTT
TRBJ2-7 | TRBV6-5 | - | - | CASSYSNSLTYEQYF | TGTGCCAGCAGTTACTCGAACTCTTTAACCTACGAGCAGTACTTC
TRBJ1-4 | TRBV11-2 | - | - | CASSPGQPFMNEKLFF | TGTGCCAGCAGCCCAGGACAGCCTTTTATGAATGAAAAACTGTTTTTT
TRBJ1-5 | TRBV15 | - | - | CATSRGGVWQPQHF | TGTGCCACCAGCAGAGGTGGGGTCTGGCAGCCCCAGCATTTT
TRBJ2-1 | TRBV7-9 | - | few | CASSSSGPTNEQFF | TGTGCCAGCAGCTCCTCGGGACCGACCAATGAGCAGTTCTTC
TRBJ2-2 | TRBV19 | TRBD2 | - | CASSIDQPGRRGELFF | TGTGCCAGTAGTATAGATCAACCCGGGAGGAGGGGGGAGCTGTTTTTT
TRBJ1-6 | TRBV6-6 | TRBD1 | - | CASRTGFSPLHF | TGTGCCAGCAGGACAGGGTTTTCACCCCTCCACTTT
TRBJ2-3 | TRBV13 | TRBD1 | - | CASSLVGQGRDTQYF | TGTGCCAGCAGCTTAGTCGGACAGGGGCGAGATACGCAGTATTTT
TRBJ1-1 | TRBV2 | - | - | CATRGRVLGEAFF | TGTGCCACCCGAGGGAGGGTCCTGGGTGAAGCTTTCTTT